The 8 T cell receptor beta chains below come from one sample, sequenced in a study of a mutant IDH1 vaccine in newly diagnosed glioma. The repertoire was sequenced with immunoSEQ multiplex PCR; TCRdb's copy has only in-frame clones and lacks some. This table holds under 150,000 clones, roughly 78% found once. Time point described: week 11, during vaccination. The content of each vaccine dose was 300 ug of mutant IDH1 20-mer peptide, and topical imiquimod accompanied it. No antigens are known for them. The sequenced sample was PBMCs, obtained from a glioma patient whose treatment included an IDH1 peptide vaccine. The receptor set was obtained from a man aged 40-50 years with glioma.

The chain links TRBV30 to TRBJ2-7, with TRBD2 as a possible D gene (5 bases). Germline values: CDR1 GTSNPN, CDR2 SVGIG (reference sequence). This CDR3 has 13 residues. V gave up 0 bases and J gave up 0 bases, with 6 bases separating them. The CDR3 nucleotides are TGTGCCTGGAGTGTCGACTACTCCTACGAGCAGTACTTC. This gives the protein CAWSVDYSYEQYF.

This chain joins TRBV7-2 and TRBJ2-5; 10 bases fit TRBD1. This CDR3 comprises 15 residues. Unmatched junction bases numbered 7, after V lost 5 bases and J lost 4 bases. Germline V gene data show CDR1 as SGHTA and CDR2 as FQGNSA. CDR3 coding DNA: TGTGCCAGCAGCAACCCGACAGGGGGCGGAGAGACCCAGTACTTC. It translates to CASSNPTGGGETQYF. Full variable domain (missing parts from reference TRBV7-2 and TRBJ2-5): GAGVSQSPSNKVTEKGKDVELRCDPISGHTALYWYRQSLGQGLEFLIYFQGNSAPDKSGLPSDRFSAERTGGSVSTLTIQRTQQEDSAVYLCASSNPTGGGETQYFGPGTRLLVL.

Written as DNA, the CDR3 is TGTGCCAGCAGCTTCCGACTAGTGGGATTAGGGGACCAGTACTTC. Protein sequence: CASSFRLVGLGDQYF. This chain uses TRBV7-8 with TRBJ2-5; D possibly corresponds to TRBD2 (6 bases). From germline, CDR1 is SGHVS and CDR2 FQNEAQ. This CDR3 is built from 15 residues. The V and J ends lost 3 bases and 10 bases respectively, with 21 bases between them.

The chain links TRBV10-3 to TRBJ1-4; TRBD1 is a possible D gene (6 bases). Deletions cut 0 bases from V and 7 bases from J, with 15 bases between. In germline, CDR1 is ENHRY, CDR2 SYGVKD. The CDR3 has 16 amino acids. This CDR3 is CAISESPRGDGEKLFF. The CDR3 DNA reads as TGTGCCATCAGTGAGTCCCCCAGGGGAGACGGTGAAAAACTGTTTTTT.

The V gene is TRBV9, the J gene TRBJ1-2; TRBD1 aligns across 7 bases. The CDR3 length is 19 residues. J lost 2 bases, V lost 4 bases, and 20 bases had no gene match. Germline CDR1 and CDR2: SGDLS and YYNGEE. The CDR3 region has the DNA TGTGCCAGCAGCTCCGACGACAGGGTGCTGGGCCTGAGAAACTATGGCTACACCTTC. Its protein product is CASSSDDRVLGLRNYGYTF.

The CDR3 DNA is TGCGCCAGCACCCCGGACTGGGCAGAGACCCAGTACTTC. Amino acids: CASTPDWAETQYF. The chain combines TRBV10-1 with TRBJ2-5; a weak D match, TRBD2 (5 bases). The CDR3 runs 13 residues. Germline CDR1 reads WNHNN; CDR2 reads SYGVQD (reference sequence). Trimming took off 7 bases at V and 4 bases at J, with 13 bases between the two ends.

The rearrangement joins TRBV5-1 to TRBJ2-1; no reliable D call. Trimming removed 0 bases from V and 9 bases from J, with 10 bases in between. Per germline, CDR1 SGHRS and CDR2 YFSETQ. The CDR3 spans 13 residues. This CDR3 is CASSLEGWGEQFF. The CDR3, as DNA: TGCGCCAGCAGCTTGGAAGGGTGGGGTGAGCAGTTCTTC.

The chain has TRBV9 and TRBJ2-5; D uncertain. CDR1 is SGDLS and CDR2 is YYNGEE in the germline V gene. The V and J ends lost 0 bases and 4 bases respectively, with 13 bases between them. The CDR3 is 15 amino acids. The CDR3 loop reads CASSVGEESAETQYF. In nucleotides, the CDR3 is TGTGCCAGCAGCGTAGGAGAGGAGTCGGCAGAGACCCAGTACTTC.